Following are 16 T cell receptor beta chains from one sample sequenced in a study of beta chain features in type 1 diabetes. General study findings and limits: TCRB CDR3s were moderately but significantly shorter in Type 1 diabetes patients in all four CD4+ subsets.

Expressed TCRB transcripts were sequenced after all isolated RNA was converted to cDNA. Produced via immunoSEQ multiplex PCR; TCRdb's table is partial and in-frame only. The table records about 150,000 clones, over 9% of them present only once. No cognate antigen is known for these TCRs. Sequenced material: central memory CD4+ T cells from blood. These receptors were taken from a man aged 30-40 years with type 1 diabetes.

This clone appeared a few times. The gene calls are TRBV5-1 and TRBJ2-2; 8 nucleotides agree with TRBD1. Trimming took 5 bases from V and 3 from J; bases not matched to a gene: 9. Germline CDR1 is SGHRS and CDR2 is YFSETQ. CDR3 length: 16 residues. CDR3 loop: CASRTRTGQDTGELFF. CDR3 sequence (DNA): TGCGCCAGCAGAACGCGGACAGGGCAGGACACCGGGGAGCTGTTTTTT. Looking up the rest from reference TRBV5-1 and TRBJ2-2 gives the full variable domain: KAGVTQTPRYLIKTRGQQVTLSCSPISGHRSVSWYQQTPGQGLQFLFEYFSETQRNKGNFPGRFSGRQFSNSRSEMNVSTLELGDSALYLCASRTRTGQDTGELFFGEGSRLTVL.

The chain recombines TRBV19 with TRBJ2-3; D might be TRBD1 (5 bases). V was trimmed by 1 base and J by 1 base, leaving 12 bases between them. The CDR3 has 16 residues. The V gene's germline CDR1 is LNHDA and CDR2 SQIVND (reference sequence). Here the CDR3 DNA reads TGTGCCAGTAGTATAGGCTCAGGGCCGCGCACAGATACGCAGTATTTT. It is translated as CASSIGSGPRTDTQYF.

In this sample, this clone turned up many times. The rearrangement links TRBV7-9 to TRBJ1-1; D unclear. CDR3 size: 13 residues. CDR1 is SEHNR and CDR2 is FQNEAQ in the germline V gene (reference sequence). The V gene lost 2 bases and the J gene lost 8 bases, with 12 bases spanning the gap. CDR3 sequence: CASSLLLGREAFF. Here the CDR3 DNA reads TGTGCCAGCAGCTTACTCCTTGGCAGGGAAGCTTTCTTT.

This clone has just a few counts. The chain is built from TRBV7-2 and TRBJ2-1; the D is unclear. V lost 1 base, J lost 10 bases, and 8 bases lay in between. Germline CDR1 is SGHTA and CDR2 is FQGNSA. The CDR3 covers 12 residues. CDR3: CASSLVYEEQFF. For the CDR3, the DNA is TGTGCCAGCAGCTTAGTATACGAGGAGCAGTTCTTC.

Concerning this clone itself: This sample also contains other DNA sequences that code for the same CDR3. The rearrangement uses TRBV5-1 and TRBJ2-5; D gene ambiguous. V shed 1 base and J shed 1 base, with 5 bases lying between them. Germline V CDR1 and CDR2: SGHRS, YFSETQ. The CDR3 totals 13 residues. The DNA of the CDR3 is TGCGCCAGCAGCTTGACAGCCCAAGAGACCCAGTACTTC. The encoded protein is CASSLTAQETQYF.

This clone was seen more than once but under ten times. The V and J genes are TRBV27 and TRBJ1-1; no clear D gene. Germline V lookup: CDR1 MNHEY, CDR2 SMNVEV (reference sequence). V was shortened by 6 bases and J by 4 bases, with 9 bases between the two germline ends. The CDR3 extends over 12 amino acids. CDR3 sequence: CASRSGGTEAFF. The CDR3 coding sequence is TGTGCCAGCAGGTCGGGAGGCACTGAAGCTTTCTTT.

In its sample, this clone was seen a few times. The rearrangement uses TRBV7-3 and TRBJ2-3; weak D call: TRBD2 (5 bases). This CDR3 has 14 residues. Germline-derived CDR1 and CDR2 are SGHTA and FQGTGA. V was clipped by 2 bases and J by 0 bases, with 6 bases between them. CDR3 in amino acids: CASSLRGSTDTQYF. CDR3 bases: TGTGCCAGCAGCTTACGGGGAAGCACAGATACGCAGTATTTT.

This sequence joins TRBV11-2 and TRBJ1-5; D is possibly TRBD1 (6 bases). The CDR3 runs 13 residues. Germline V gives CDR1 SGHAT, CDR2 FQNNGV. The germline V and J ends were trimmed by 4 bases and 4 bases, with 8 bases remaining between them. The CDR3, as DNA: TGTGCCAGCAGCTCTGGACAGAATCAGCCCCAGCATTTT. Amino acid sequence: CASSSGQNQPQHF.

V usage is TRBV5-4 and J usage is TRBJ1-2; D possibly corresponds to TRBD1 (5 bases). The CDR3 consists of 15 residues. Trimming stripped 2 bases from V and 6 bases from J, with 17 bases between. Per the germline V gene, CDR1 is SGHNT and CDR2 is YYREEE (reference sequence). The CDR3 region has the DNA TGTGCCAGCAGCTTAAGGTCGCAGGGCCGGGATGGCTACACCTTC. Its translation: CASSLRSQGRDGYTF.

The V and J genes are TRBV7-3 and TRBJ2-7; 9 bases match TRBD2. After removal of 1 base from V and 7 bases from J, the junction contained 5 bases not matched to a gene. Germline-derived CDR1 and CDR2 are SGHTA and FQGTGA. The CDR3 has 14 amino acids. The CDR3 DNA reads as TGTGCCAGCAGCTTAATCCCCCTAGCGGGGGAGCAGTACTTC. It translates to CASSLIPLAGEQYF.

In this sample, this clone turned up a few times. The V call is TRBV5-4, the J call TRBJ1-1, with D hard to call. V was trimmed by 0 bases and J by 7 bases, leaving 7 bases between them. Germline V gene lookup returns CDR1 SGHNT and CDR2 YYREEE (reference sequence). The CDR3 is made up of 12 amino acids. CDR3: CASSLEEGEAFF. In DNA, the CDR3 is TGTGCCAGCAGCTTGGAGGAGGGTGAAGCTTTCTTT.

This clone was counted a few times. V gene TRBV5-8 combines with J gene TRBJ1-2; D is unresolved. From germline, CDR1 is SGHTS and CDR2 YDEGEE. Trimming left V 0 bases short and J 4 bases short, with 7 bases between. The CDR3 totals 13 residues. In nucleotides, the CDR3 is TGTGCCAGCAGCTTGGAAAGTAGCTATGGCTACACCTTC. Protein sequence: CASSLESSYGYTF.

This clone was seen a handful of times. The chain carries TRBV4-3 and TRBJ2-1; D unresolved. V dropped 4 bases and J dropped 7 bases, with 17 bases sitting between them. The CDR3 is made up of 15 amino acids. Germline CDR1 and CDR2: LGHNA and YSLEER. The CDR3 DNA follows: TGCGCCAGCAGCCTCAACGCGGCTAGTGAGAATGAGCAGTTCTTC. Translated, it gives CASSLNAASENEQFF.

The V gene is TRBV27, the J gene TRBJ2-7; D might be TRBD2 (5 bases). This CDR3 spans 14 amino acids. In germline, CDR1 is MNHEY, CDR2 SMNVEV (reference sequence). Trimming left V 7 bases short and J 0 bases short, with 13 bases between. CDR3 amino acids: CASTPFGGSYEQYF. The CDR3, as DNA: TGTGCCAGCACCCCATTCGGAGGCTCCTACGAGCAGTACTTC.

The chain is built from TRBV29-1 and TRBJ2-1; 10 bases agree with TRBD2. J gave up 8 bases and V 5 bases, and 9 bases lay outside the gene matches. This CDR3 has 14 amino acids. The germline CDR1 and CDR2 sequences are SQVTM and ANQGSEA. Written as DNA, the CDR3 is TGCAGCGTTTTCGAGCGGGAGGGCGGTTATGAGCAGTTCTTC. Amino acids: CSVFEREGGYEQFF.

The rearrangement links TRBV7-6 to TRBJ2-5, with 11 bases lining up with TRBD1. Trimming took 5 bases from V and 3 from J; bases not matched to a gene: 2. This CDR3 spans 14 amino acids. CDR1 and CDR2 from the germline V gene are SGHVS and FNYEAQ. The CDR3 DNA is TGTGCCAGCAGCACGGGACAGGGGGAAGAGACCCAGTACTTC. This gives the protein CASSTGQGEETQYF.